This T cell receptor beta chain was captured by sequencing in a study of graft-versus-host responses after intestinal transplantation (dated by TCRdb to the early 2020s). Turning to the overall study: The transplants that recipients got were multivisceral, liver-intestinal, or isolated intestinal. Every recipient was given anti-thymocyte globulin induction, then maintenance tacrolimus and steroids for 2 to 3 years. After intestinal transplantation, graft-versus-host and host-versus-graft alloreactive T cell clones in the graft, circulation and bone marrow were tracked using bulk TCR-beta CDR3 sequencing. To identify alloreactive clones, pre-transplant mixed lymphocyte reaction products were sequenced and then compared with unstimulated pre-transplant donor and recipient T cells. A cohort of about two dozen intestinal transplant recipients, including one retransplant, was enrolled, and a few patients lacking pretransplant specimens were excluded. A peak of at least 4% donor T cells among recipient peripheral blood mononuclear cells was the definition used for donor T cell macrochimerism. Rather than being sequenced by the commercial service, samples from a few later patients were sequenced in-house on an Illumina MiSeq and processed with MiXCR.

Dithiothreitol, EDTA incubations and collagenase D digestion were used to isolate intraepithelial and lamina propria lymphocytes from graft specimens. Bulk TCR-beta sequencing was performed on serial intestinal graft biopsy specimens collected as late as 600 days after transplant. Overall study outcomes, separate from this receptor: GvH clones were detected in recipient bone marrow, and some of these GvH clones were observed earlier in ileal mucosa or blood, consistent with an intestinal mucosal origin. The relatively low number and heterogeneity of intestinal transplant patients limited the conclusions. In patients with donor T cell macrochimerism, the allografts had high GvH to HvG T cell clonal ratios. Early after transplant, peak levels of circulating GvH clones were associated with declines in HvG clones.

The CDR3 measures 13 amino acids from cysteine to phenylalanine. Just the 39-base CDR3 DNA is kept, in frame starting at base 1. CDR1 and CDR2 are drawn from the germline V gene (reference sequence): SEHNR, FQNEAQ. Ends trimmed: V by 5 bases, J by 4 bases; bases unmatched to a gene: 2. On this clone: This receptor's antigen is unknown. No base-level quality is on record; no much larger clone is a single base apart.

The library was built by means of the immunoSEQ multiplex PCR assay. For most patients, genomic DNA was subjected to high-throughput TCR-beta CDR3 sequencing by Adaptive Biotechnologies. The source study handled its data this way. Adaptive's ImmunoSEQ software supplied the TCR sequencing data for under 20 patients, while MiXCR and VDJtools were used to process a few other patients. CDR3 nucleotide sequences shared between donor and recipient were removed because their origin could not be assigned. To be classed as alloreactive, a clone needed at least 2-fold expansion over unstimulated cells and a minimum CFSE-low frequency of 0.002% (template counts) or 0.001% (read counts). Clones detected in sequenced pre-transplant spleen, lymph node, or MLR CFSE-low populations of the donor or recipient were defined as mappable. Cumulative frequency of alloreactive clones was calculated as a percentage of all sequences weighted by copy number. Imported from immuneACCESS, the table was reduced by TCRdb to in-frame sequences with V and J called. These copies leave out some clones; in studies compared against another copy, an unresolved V gene accounts for under half, and the cause of the remainder is not known. V, J and clone size reflect that table, while D and trimming were determined from the DNA. The table for this sample lists fewer than 20,000 clones; 65% to 85% of them were counted only once. Together, the top ten hold 7.8% of the sample.

This sequence was found in a human patient who received an intestinal transplant, so some T cells may come from the graft donor. This sequence uses TRBV7-9 and TRBJ1-3; 7 junctional bases match TRBD1. The sample consisted of ileum tissue, taken roughly 450 days after intestinal transplant. The base sequence is TGTGCCAGCAGCCGGACAGGCGGAAACACCATATATTTT. Translated, this gives CASSRTGGNTIYF.